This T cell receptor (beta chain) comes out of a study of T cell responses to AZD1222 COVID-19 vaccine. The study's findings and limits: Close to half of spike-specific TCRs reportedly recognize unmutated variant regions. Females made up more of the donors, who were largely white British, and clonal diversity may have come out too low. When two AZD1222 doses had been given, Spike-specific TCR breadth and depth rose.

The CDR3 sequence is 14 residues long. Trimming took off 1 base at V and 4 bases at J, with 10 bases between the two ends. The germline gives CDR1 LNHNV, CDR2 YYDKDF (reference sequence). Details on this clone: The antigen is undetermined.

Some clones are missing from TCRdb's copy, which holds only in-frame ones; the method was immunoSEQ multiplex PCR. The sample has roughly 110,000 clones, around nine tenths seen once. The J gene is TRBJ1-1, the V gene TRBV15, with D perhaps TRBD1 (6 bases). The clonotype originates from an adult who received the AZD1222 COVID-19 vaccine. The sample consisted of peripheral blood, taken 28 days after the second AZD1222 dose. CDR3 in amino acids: CATSRGRGSTEAFF. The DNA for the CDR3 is TGTGCCACCAGCAGAGGAAGGGGGAGCACTGAAGCTTTCTTT.